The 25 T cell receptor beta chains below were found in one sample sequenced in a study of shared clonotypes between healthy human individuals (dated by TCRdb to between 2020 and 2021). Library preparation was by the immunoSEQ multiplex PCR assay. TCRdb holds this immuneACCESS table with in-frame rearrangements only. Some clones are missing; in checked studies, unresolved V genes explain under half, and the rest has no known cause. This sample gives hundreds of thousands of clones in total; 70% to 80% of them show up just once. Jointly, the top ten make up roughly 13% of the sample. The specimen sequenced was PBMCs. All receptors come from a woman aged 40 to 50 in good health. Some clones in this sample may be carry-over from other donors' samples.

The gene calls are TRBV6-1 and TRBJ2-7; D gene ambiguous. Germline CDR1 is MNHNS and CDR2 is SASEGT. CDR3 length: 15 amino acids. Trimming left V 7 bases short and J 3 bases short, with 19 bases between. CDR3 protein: CASTTSSGTNYEQYF. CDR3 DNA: TGTGCCAGCACCACCTCATCGGGCACAAACTACGAGCAGTACTTC.

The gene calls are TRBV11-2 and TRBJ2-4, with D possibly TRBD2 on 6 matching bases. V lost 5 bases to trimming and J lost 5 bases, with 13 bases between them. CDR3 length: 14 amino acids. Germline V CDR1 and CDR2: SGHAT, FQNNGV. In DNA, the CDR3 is TGTGCCAGCAGCCGCGTTCCGGGAGAAAACATTCAGTACTTC. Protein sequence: CASSRVPGENIQYF.

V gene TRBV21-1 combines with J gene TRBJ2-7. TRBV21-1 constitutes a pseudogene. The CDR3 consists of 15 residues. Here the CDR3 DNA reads TGTGCCAGCAGCAAAGGTAATGCGGCCTCAGGCGAGCAGTACTTC. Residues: CASSKGNAASGEQYF.

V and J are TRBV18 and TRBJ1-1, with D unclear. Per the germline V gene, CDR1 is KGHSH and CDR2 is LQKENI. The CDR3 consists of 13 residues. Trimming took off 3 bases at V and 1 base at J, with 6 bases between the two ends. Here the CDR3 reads CASSPTWNTEAFF. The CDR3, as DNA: TGTGCCAGCTCACCGACGTGGAACACTGAAGCTTTCTTT.

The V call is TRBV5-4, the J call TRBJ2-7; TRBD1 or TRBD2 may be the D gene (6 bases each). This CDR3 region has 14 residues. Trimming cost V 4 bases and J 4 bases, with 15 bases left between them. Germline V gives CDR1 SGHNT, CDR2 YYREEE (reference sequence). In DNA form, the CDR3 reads TGTGCCAGCAGCCCCCAGGGGAGGCTTTACGAGCAGTACTTC. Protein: CASSPQGRLYEQYF. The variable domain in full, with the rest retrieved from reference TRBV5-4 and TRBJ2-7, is ETGVTQSPTHLIKTRGQQVTLRCSSQSGHNTVSWYQQALGQGPQFIFQYYREEENGRGNFPPRFSGLQFPNYSSELNVNALELDDSALYLCASSPQGRLYEQYFGPGTRLTVT.

The DNA of the CDR3 is TGTGCCAGCAGCTTGACCGGGACGGGGCAAGAGACCCAGTACTTC. The encoded protein is CASSLTGTGQETQYF. The J gene is TRBJ2-5, the V gene TRBV5-5; TRBD1 or TRBD2 may be the D gene (5 bases each). Per germline, CDR1 SGHKS and CDR2 YYEKEE (reference sequence). Trimming left V 1 base short and J 2 bases short, with 12 bases between. The CDR3 loop spans 15 amino acids.

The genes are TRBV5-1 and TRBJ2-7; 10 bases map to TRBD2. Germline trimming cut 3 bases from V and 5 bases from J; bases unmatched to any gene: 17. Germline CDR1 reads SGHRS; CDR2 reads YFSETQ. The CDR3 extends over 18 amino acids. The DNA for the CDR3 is TGCGCCAGCAGCTCCATCTGGAGCGGGAGGGCCGGTCTCCACGAGCAGTACTTC. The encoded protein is CASSSIWSGRAGLHEQYF.

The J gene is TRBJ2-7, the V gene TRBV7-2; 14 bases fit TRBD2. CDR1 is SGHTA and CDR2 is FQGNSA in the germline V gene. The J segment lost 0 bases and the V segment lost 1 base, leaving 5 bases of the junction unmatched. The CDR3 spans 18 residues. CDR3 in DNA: TGTGCCAGCAGCTTAGGGACTAGCGGGAGGTCGGTCTCCTACGAGCAGTACTTC. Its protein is CASSLGTSGRSVSYEQYF.

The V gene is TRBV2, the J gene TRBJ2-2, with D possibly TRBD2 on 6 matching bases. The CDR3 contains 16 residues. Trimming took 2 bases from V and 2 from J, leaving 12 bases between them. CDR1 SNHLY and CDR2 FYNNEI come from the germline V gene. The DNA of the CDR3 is TGTGCCAGCAGTGAATTCGGGACTCCTAACACCGGGGAGCTGTTTTTT. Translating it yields CASSEFGTPNTGELFF.

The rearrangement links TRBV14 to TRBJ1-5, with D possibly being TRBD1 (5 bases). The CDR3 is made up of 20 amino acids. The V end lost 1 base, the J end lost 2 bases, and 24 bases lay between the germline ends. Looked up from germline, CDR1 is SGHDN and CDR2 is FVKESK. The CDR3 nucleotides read TGTGCCAGCAGCCAAGCATGGGCAGGGAGTACGGTTTGGGGCAATCAGCCCCAGCATTTT. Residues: CASSQAWAGSTVWGNQPQHF.

The CDR3 sequence is CASSPRTYTSTGELFF. CDR3 DNA sequence: TGTGCCAGCAGCCCCCGGACCTACACATCCACCGGGGAGCTGTTTTTT. The chain joins TRBV9 to TRBJ2-2; the D is unclear. Germline values: CDR1 SGDLS, CDR2 YYNGEE. The CDR3 extends over 16 amino acids. Trimming removed 4 bases at V and 4 bases at J, with 17 bases between.

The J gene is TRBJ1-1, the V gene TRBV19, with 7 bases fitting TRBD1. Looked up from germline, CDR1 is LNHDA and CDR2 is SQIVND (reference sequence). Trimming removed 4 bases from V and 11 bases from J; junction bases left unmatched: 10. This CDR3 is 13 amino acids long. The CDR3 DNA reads TGTGCCAGTAGTACGCAGACAGGGAGACAGGCTTTCTTT. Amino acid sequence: CASSTQTGRQAFF.

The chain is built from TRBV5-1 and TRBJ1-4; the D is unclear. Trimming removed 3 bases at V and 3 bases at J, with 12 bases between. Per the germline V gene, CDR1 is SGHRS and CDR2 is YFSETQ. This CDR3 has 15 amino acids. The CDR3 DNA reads TGCGCCAGCAGCTCCCTGGCAGCCCCTAATGAAAAACTGTTTTTT. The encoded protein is CASSSLAAPNEKLFF.

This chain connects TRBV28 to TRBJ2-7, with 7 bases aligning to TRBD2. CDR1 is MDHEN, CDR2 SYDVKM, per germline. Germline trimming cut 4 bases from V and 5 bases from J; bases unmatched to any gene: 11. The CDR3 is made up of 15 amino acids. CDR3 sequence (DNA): TGTGCCAGCAGTTATACCCCTGGCGGGAGAAACGAGCAGTACTTC. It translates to CASSYTPGGRNEQYF.

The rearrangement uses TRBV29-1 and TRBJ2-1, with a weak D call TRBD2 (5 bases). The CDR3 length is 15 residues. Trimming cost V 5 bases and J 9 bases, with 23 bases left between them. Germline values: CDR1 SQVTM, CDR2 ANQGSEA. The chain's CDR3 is CSVSRRAEAYGEQFF. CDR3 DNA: TGCAGCGTTTCCCGTAGGGCGGAGGCCTATGGTGAGCAGTTCTTC.

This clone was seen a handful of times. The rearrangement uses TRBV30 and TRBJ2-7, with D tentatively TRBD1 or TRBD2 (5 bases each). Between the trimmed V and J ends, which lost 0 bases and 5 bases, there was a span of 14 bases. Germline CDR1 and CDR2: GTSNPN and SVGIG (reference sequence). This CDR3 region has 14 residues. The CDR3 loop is CAWSVQPLGDEQYF. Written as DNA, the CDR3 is TGTGCCTGGAGTGTACAACCTCTGGGGGACGAGCAGTACTTC. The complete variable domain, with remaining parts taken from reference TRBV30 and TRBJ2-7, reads SQTIHQWPATLVQPVGSPLSLECTVEGTSNPNLYWYRQAAGRGLQLLFYSVGIGQISSEVPQNLSASRPQDRQFILSSKKLLLSDSGFYLCAWSVQPLGDEQYFGPGTRLTVT.

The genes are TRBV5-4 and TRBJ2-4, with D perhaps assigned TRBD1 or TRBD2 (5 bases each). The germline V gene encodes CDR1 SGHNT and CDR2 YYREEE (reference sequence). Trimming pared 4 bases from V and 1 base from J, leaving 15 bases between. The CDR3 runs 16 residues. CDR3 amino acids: CASSPGTGGAKNIQYF. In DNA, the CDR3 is TGTGCCAGCAGCCCCGGGACCGGCGGCGCCAAAAACATTCAGTACTTC.

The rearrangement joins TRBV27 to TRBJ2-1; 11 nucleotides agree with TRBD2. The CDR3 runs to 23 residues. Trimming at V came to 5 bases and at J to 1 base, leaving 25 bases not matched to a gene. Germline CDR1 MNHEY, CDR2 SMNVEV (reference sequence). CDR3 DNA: TGTGCCAGCAGTCCGACCTTTAATCAGGGGGTCGGGCTAGCGGGAGGTTCCTACAATGAGCAGTTCTTC. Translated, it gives CASSPTFNQGVGLAGGSYNEQFF.

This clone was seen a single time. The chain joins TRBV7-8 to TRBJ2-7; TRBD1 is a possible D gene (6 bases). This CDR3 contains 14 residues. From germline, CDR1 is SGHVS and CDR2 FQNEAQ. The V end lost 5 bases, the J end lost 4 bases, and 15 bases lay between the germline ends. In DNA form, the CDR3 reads TGTGCCAGCAGCCCCGGGACACGGAGTTACGAGCAGTACTTC. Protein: CASSPGTRSYEQYF.

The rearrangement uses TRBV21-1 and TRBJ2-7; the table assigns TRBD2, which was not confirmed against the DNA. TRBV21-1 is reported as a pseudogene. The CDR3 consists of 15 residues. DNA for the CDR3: TGTGCCAGCAGCAAGACTAGCGGAGAGGGGTACGAGCAGTACTTC. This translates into CASSKTSGEGYEQYF.

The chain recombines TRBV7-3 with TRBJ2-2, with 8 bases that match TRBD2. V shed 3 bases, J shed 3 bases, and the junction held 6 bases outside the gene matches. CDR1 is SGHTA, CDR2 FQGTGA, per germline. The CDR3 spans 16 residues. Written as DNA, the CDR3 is TGTGCCAGCAGCTTGGTCGGGACTAGGGACACCGGGGAGCTGTTTTTT. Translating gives CASSLVGTRDTGELFF.

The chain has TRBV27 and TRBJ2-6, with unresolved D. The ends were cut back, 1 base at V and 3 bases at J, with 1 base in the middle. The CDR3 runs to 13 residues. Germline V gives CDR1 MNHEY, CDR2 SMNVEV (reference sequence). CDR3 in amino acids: CASSLFGANVLTF. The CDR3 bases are TGTGCCAGCAGTTTATTTGGGGCCAACGTCCTGACTTTC.

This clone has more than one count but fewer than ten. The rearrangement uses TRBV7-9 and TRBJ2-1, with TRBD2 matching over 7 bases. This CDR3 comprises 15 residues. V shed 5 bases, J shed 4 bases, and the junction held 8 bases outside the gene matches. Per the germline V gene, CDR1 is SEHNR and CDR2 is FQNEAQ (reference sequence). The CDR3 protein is CASSPPGAGYNEQFF. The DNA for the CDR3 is TGTGCCAGCAGCCCACCGGGAGCGGGGTACAATGAGCAGTTCTTC.

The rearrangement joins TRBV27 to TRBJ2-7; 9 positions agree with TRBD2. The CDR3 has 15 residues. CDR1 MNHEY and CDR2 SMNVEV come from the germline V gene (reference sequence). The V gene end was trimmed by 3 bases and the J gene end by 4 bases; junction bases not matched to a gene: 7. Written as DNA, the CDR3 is TGTGCCAGCAGTTTTGGGGGGCTAGCGGGGTACGAGCAGTACTTC. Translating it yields CASSFGGLAGYEQYF.

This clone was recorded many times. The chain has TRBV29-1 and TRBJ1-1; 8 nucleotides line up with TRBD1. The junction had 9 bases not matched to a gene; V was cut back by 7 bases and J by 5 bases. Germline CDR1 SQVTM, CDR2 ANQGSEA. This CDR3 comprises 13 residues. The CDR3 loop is CSAGQGGETEAFF. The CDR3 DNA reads TGCAGCGCCGGACAGGGAGGTGAGACTGAAGCTTTCTTT.